What follows are 2 T cell receptor beta chains derived from one specimen sequenced in a study of T cells in Graves' hyperthyroidism and ophthalmopathy. Researchers took RNA transcripts and amplified the TCR beta CDR3 regions from them. RT-PCR in the first round (using the HTBI primer set) targeted the TCR CDR3. TCRdb fed the multiplex PCR reads into MiXCR, producing one record per CDR3 protein. Counted here are 450,000 to 650,000 distinct CDR3 sequences, less than 25% occurring once; the ten biggest clones make up about 30%. Sequenced sample: blood. The source is a man younger than 35 with Graves' hyperthyroidism.

Concerning this clonotype itself: This may be a read error: a much more frequent sequence differs by one nucleotide. The CDR3 here is CASRRAGREGYAF. Here the CDR3 DNA reads TGTGCCAGTAGGCGGGCGGGGCGAGAGGGCTACGCCTTC. This chain joins TRBV19 and TRBJ1-2, with a tentative D call TRBD1 (5 bases). The germline V gene encodes CDR1 LNHDA and CDR2 SQIVND (reference sequence). CDR3 length: 13 amino acids.

This clonotype has more than one count but fewer than ten. The chain couples TRBV19 to TRBJ2-6, with D uncertain. CDR1 is LNHDA and CDR2 is SQIVND in the germline V gene (reference sequence). The V and J ends lost 3 bases and 0 bases respectively, with 6 bases between them. The CDR3 extends over 15 amino acids. Here the CDR3 reads CASSIQTSGANVLTF. Here the CDR3 DNA reads TGTGCCAGTAGTATTCAGACCTCTGGGGCCAACGTCCTGACTTTC.